Below, 9 T cell receptor beta chains from the same sample are listed, as sequenced in a study of blood T cell repertoires in COVID-19. Only in-frame clones appear in the TCRdb table, and some are missing; sequencing was by immunoSEQ multiplex PCR. The sample carries around 300,000 clones, 80% to 90% recorded once. Sequencing used PBMCs or T cells enriched from blood (not recorded which). Source of these receptors: a woman in her thirties who had recovered from COVID-19.

The chain employs TRBV3-1 (or the pseudogene TRBV3-2) and TRBJ1-2; the D gene is possibly TRBD1 (5 bases). CDR3 size: 15 residues. The V end lost 3 bases, the J end lost 0 bases, and 11 bases lay between the germline ends. Germline-derived CDR1 and CDR2 are LGHDT and YNNKEL (reference sequence). The CDR3 bases are TGTGCCAGCAGCCAGACGCCAGGGACTAACTATGGCTACACCTTC. Translating it yields CASSQTPGTNYGYTF.

V and J are TRBV12-2 and TRBJ1-2; the table's TRBD1 call for D was not verified on the DNA. TRBV12-2 is tagged as a pseudogene. CDR3 length equals 15 residues. The CDR3 spells CASRTRTGDLGGYTF. CDR3 nucleotides: TGTGCAAGTCGCACCCGGACAGGGGATCTCGGTGGCTACACCTTC.

The rearrangement links TRBV6-5 to TRBJ1-2; tentatively, D is TRBD1 (6 bases). CDR1 and CDR2 from the germline V gene are MNHEY and SVGAGI. The V gene lost 6 bases and the J gene lost 3 bases, with 14 bases spanning the gap. The CDR3 extends over 14 amino acids. The CDR3 nucleotides read TGTGCCAGCAGAACAGGGCAGGGACACTATGGCTACACCTTC. This encodes CASRTGQGHYGYTF.

CDR3 region: CATSPDRGQGYGYTF. The CDR3, as DNA: TGTGCCACCAGCCCGGACAGGGGGCAGGGCTATGGCTACACCTTC. This sequence joins TRBV15 and TRBJ1-2; 11 bases align to TRBD1. Trimming removed 5 bases from V and 4 bases from J; junction bases left unmatched: 6. The CDR3 length is 15 residues. Germline V gene sequence: CDR1 LNHNV, CDR2 YYDKDF (reference sequence).

This chain links TRBV19 with TRBJ1-3, with a weak D call TRBD1 (6 bases). The CDR3 is 16 amino acids. V shed 3 bases and J shed 0 bases, with 12 bases lying between them. Germline assignment: CDR1 LNHDA and CDR2 SQIVND (reference sequence). The CDR3 reads CASSIAGVDSGNTIYF. CDR3 bases: TGTGCCAGTAGTATTGCAGGGGTTGACTCTGGAAACACCATATATTTT.

This chain links TRBV5-4 with TRBJ1-4; D might be TRBD1 (6 bases). Per germline, CDR1 SGHNT and CDR2 YYREEE (reference sequence). Trimming cost V 4 bases and J 7 bases, with 17 bases left between them. There are 15 residues in the CDR3. The CDR3 coding sequence is TGTGCCAGCAGCGTGAAGGGGGTTGTGGTTGAAAAACTGTTTTTT. It yields the protein CASSVKGVVVEKLFF.

The chain couples TRBV28 to TRBJ1-5; 9 nucleotides align to TRBD1. The V and J ends lost 6 bases and 0 bases, in that order; junction bases with no gene match: 18. This CDR3 spans 20 amino acids. The germline gives CDR1 MDHEN, CDR2 SYDVKM. The CDR3 region is CASSSEPGTGPRDSNQPQHF. In DNA form, the CDR3 reads TGTGCCAGCAGCTCAGAACCGGGGACAGGGCCCAGGGATAGCAATCAGCCCCAGCATTTT.

V and J are TRBV19 and TRBJ1-1; D uncertain. Trimming took off 3 bases at V and 0 bases at J, with 11 bases between the two ends. The CDR3 has 15 amino acids. The germline V gene has CDR1 LNHDA and CDR2 SQIVND (reference sequence). The CDR3 sequence: CASSMFGGMNTEAFF. DNA of the CDR3: TGTGCCAGTAGTATGTTCGGAGGTATGAACACTGAAGCTTTCTTT.

J is TRBJ1-5 and V is TRBV19; D uncertain. Germline-derived CDR1 and CDR2 are LNHDA and SQIVND (reference sequence). This CDR3 contains 17 residues. Deletions cut 3 bases from V and 4 bases from J, with 19 bases between. In nucleotides, the CDR3 is TGTGCCAGTAGTATCAATTGGGCAGCCAGAATTAATCAGCCCCAGCATTTT. Translated, it gives CASSINWAARINQPQHF.